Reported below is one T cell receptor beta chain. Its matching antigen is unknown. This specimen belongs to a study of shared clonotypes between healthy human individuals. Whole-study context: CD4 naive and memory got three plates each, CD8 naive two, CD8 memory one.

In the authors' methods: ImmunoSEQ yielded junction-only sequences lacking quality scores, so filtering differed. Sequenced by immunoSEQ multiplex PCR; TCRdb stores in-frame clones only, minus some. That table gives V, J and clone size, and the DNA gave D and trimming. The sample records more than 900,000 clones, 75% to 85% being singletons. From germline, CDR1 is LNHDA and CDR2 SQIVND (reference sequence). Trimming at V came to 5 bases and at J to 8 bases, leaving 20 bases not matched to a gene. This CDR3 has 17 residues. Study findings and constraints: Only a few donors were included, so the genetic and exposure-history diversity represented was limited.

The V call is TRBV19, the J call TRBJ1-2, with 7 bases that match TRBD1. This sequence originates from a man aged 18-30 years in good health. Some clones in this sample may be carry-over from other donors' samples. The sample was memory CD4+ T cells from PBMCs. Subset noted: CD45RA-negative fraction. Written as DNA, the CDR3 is TGTGCCAGTAGTCTCACCAAAGGGGGCGTCAAATGGAGGGGCTACACCTTC. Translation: CASSLTKGGVKWRGYTF.